The present TCR beta chain was sequenced within a study of cytotoxic CD8 clonotypes in ibrutinib-treated CLL. Profiling relied on immunoSEQ multiplex PCR, and the TCRdb table lists in-frame clones only, not all of them. This sample has about 50,000 clones, with 57% found just once. The ends were cut back, 6 bases at V and 4 bases at J, with 19 bases in the middle. The CDR3 is 15 residues long. Germline loops: CDR1 MNHEY, CDR2 SVGAGI. J is TRBJ2-7 and V is TRBV6-5; D perhaps matches TRBD1 (6 bases). The sequencing used PBMCs, collected after 24 months of ibrutinib treatment. The clonotype was recovered from a human donor with chronic lymphocytic leukemia. DNA of the CDR3: TGTGCCAGCAGAAGGGAGTCAGGGGTCGGGTACGAGCAGTACTTC. Translating gives CASRRESGVGYEQYF.